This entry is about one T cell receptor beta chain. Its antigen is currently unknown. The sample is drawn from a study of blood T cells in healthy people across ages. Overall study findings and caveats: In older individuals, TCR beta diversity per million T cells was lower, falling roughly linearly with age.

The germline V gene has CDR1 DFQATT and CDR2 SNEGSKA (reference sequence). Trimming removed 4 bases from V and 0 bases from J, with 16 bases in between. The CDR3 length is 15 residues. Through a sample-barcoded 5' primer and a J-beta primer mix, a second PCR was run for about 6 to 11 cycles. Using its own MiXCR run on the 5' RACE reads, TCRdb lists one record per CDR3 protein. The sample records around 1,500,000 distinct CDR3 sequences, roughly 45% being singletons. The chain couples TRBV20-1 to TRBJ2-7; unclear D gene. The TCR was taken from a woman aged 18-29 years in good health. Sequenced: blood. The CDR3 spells CSATSTARSSYEQYF. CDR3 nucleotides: TGCAGTGCTACTTCCACTGCCCGGAGCTCCTACGAGCAGTACTTC.